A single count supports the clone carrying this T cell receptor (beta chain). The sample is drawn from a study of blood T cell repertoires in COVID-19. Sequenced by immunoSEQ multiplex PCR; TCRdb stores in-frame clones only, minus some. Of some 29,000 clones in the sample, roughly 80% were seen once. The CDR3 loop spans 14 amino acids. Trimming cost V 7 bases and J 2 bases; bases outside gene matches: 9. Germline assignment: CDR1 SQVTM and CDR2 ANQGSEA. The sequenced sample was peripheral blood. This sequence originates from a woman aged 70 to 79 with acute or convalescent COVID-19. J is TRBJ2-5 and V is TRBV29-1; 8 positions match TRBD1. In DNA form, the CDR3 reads TGCAGCGGTCAGGGGGCCGAGACTCAAGAGACCCAGTACTTC. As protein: CSGQGAETQETQYF.